This T cell receptor beta chain was recovered during a study of shared T cell receptors in the human thymus. TCRdb's copy holds only in-frame clones and misses some; the assay was immunoSEQ multiplex PCR. This table holds roughly 500,000 clones, 70% to 80% found once. Trimming left V 0 bases short and J 4 bases short, with 10 bases between. This CDR3 comprises 15 residues. Germline V gene lookup returns CDR1 MNHEY and CDR2 SVGAGI. These data were also filed under a second study, of human thymus T cells.

Sequencing input: thymocytes. The chain combines TRBV6-5 with TRBJ2-4; a weak D match, TRBD1 (5 bases). The source is a boy under two years old with a congenital heart defect. For the CDR3, the DNA is TGTGCCAGCAGTTACTCGAACAAGGGGAAAAACATTCAGTACTTC. This sequence encodes CASSYSNKGKNIQYF.